Listed here is a single T cell receptor beta chain. Only in-frame clones appear in the TCRdb table, and some are missing; sequencing was by immunoSEQ multiplex PCR. The table has 90,000 to 120,000 clones, over 85% seen once. This CDR3 is 15 amino acids long. V shed 5 bases and J 6 bases; nucleotides not matched to a gene: 11. CDR1 SGHNT and CDR2 YENEEA come from the germline V gene. The record originates from a study of T cell responses to AZD1222 COVID-19 vaccine. The V and J genes are TRBV11-3 and TRBJ1-1; TRBD1 matches at 8 bases. The sequence was obtained from an adult in good health. This material consisted of peripheral blood, taken on day 0 of AZD1222 vaccination. The CDR3 DNA reads TGTGCCAGCAGCCCCCGACAGGGGTTCTTTTCTGAAGCTTTCTTT. Its translation: CASSPRQGFFSEAFF. Variable domain in full (rest from reference TRBV11-3 and TRBJ1-1): EAGVVQSPRYKIIEKKQPVAFWCNPISGHNTLYWYLQNLGQGPELLIRYENEEAVDDSQLPKDRFSAERLKGVDSTLKIQPAELGDSAVYLCASSPRQGFFSEAFFGQGTRLTVV.